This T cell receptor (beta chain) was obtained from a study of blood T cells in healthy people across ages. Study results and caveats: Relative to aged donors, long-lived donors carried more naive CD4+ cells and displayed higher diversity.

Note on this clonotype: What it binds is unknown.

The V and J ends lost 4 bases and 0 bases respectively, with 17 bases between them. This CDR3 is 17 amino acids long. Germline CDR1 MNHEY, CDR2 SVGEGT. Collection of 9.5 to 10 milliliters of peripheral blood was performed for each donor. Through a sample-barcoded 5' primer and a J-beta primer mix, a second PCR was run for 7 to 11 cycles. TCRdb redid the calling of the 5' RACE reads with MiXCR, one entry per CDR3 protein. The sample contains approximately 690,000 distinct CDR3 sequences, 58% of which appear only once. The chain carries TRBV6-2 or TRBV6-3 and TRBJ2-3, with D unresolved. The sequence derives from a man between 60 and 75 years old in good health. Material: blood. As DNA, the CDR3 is TGTGCCAGCAGTTCCTGGGCCTCGGCGGCGAGCACAGATACGCAGTATTTT. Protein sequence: CASSSWASAASTDTQYF.